This TCR beta chain was captured in a study of cytomegalovirus exposure and HLA in healthy donors. Study overall: A prior analysis found around 110 million unique TCR beta sequences from around 190 million T cells.

Study-level results: In a later analysis, TCR beta V- and J-gene trimming was associated with a missense DCLRE1C variant. Accurate HLA-A and HLA-B prediction from TCR beta sequences was reported for most subjects.

Germline CDR1 and CDR2: SGHRS and YFSETQ. Germline trimming cut 6 bases from V and 4 bases from J; bases unmatched to any gene: 5. This CDR3 has 14 residues. A few counts support this clone. Its cognate antigen is unknown. The study ran its PCR with 60 Vbeta and 13 Jbeta primers. Sequencing was performed with immunoSEQ multiplex PCR; in TCRdb, only in-frame clones are kept and a portion is missing. This sample yields 140,000 to 150,000 clones, of which roughly 80% are seen a single time; roughly 6.7% belongs to the top ten. This TCR came from a woman between 40 and 55 years old in good health and CMV-seropositive. Input material: PBMCs. This chain connects TRBV5-1 to TRBJ1-3; 9 bases align to TRBD1. The chain's CDR3 is CASNTGQGGNTIYF. The CDR3 nucleotides are TGCGCCAGCAACACGGGACAGGGCGGAAACACCATATATTTT. The whole variable domain, filled in from reference TRBV5-1 and TRBJ1-3, reads KAGVTQTPRYLIKTRGQQVTLSCSPISGHRSVSWYQQTPGQGLQFLFEYFSETQRNKGNFPGRFSGRQFSNSRSEMNVSTLELGDSALYLCASNTGQGGNTIYFGEGSWLTVV.